The 18 T cell receptor beta chains presented below share a single source sample, sequenced in a study of tumor and adjacent non-tumor tissue in lung cancer. Three rounds of nested PCR, following a modified ARM-PCR protocol, produced the TCRbeta library. TCRdb re-analysed the multiplex PCR reads in MiXCR, keeping a single row per CDR3 protein. The sample includes almost 75,000 distinct CDR3 sequences, around 65% of them seen just once. No cell sorting was done before RNA was extracted from the tissue. Distant lung tissue was collected more than 3 cm away from the tumor edge. Input material: distant non-tumor lung tissue. The source is a woman aged 50 to 65 with non-small cell lung cancer.

This chain joins TRBV2 and TRBJ1-2, with TRBD1 identical over 8 bases. Germline trimming cut 9 bases from V and 7 bases from J; bases unmatched to any gene: 7. Germline V gene lookup returns CDR1 SNHLY and CDR2 FYNNEI. The length of the CDR3 is 12 residues. The DNA of the CDR3 is TGTGCCAGTGCGGACAGGGATGGTGGCTACACCTTC. Translated: CASADRDGGYTF.

With respect to this clonotype: The CDR3 carries no conserved terminal phenylalanine or tryptophan, so it likely arises from a read error. It is unclear where the CDR3 begins or ends on the DNA, so no DNA is shown, and the CDR3 is as TCRdb lists it. This rearrangement joins TRBV11-2 to TRBJ2-1. CDR1 SGHAT and CDR2 FQNNGV come from the germline V gene. The CDR3 sequence runs 13 residues, both termini included. The chain's CDR3 is CASSLELKGRKFL.

The table lists this clonotype with a count of one. A much larger clone lies one base from this, so it may be a read error. CDR3 sequence reads: CTSLETANYGYTF. As DNA, the CDR3 is TGTACCAGCCTAGAGACAGCCAACTATGGCTACACCTTC. This rearrangement joins TRBV6-2 or TRBV6-3 to TRBJ1-2, with TRBD1 as a possible D gene (5 bases). The CDR3 has 13 residues. CDR1 is MNHEY and CDR2 is SVGEGT in the germline V gene.

Notes on this clonotype: At one end the junction does not follow the germline gene, possibly because of a read error. The chain combines TRBV6-6 with TRBJ2-2; TRBD2 is a possible D gene (6 bases). The CDR3 spans 14 residues. Germline V gives CDR1 MNHNY, CDR2 SVGAGI (reference sequence). CDR3 residues: CASTVPMGRGELFF. DNA of the CDR3: TGTGCCAGCACTGTCCCCATGGGTCGCGGGGAGCTCTTTTTT.

The rearrangement joins TRBV11-1 to TRBJ2-1, with D perhaps matching TRBD2 (6 bases). Germline V gives CDR1 SGHAT, CDR2 FQDESV (reference sequence). The CDR3 runs to 14 residues. V lost 10 bases and J lost 1, with 14 bases in between. The DNA for the CDR3 is TGTGCCAAGAGCTTTGGGGGGTCCTACAATGAGCAGTTCTTC. Its protein is CAKSFGGSYNEQFF.

Note on this clonotype: A read error may be the cause here, since a much bigger clone is one base away. The CDR3 carries no conserved terminal phenylalanine or tryptophan, so it likely arises from a read error. The CDR3 bases are TGTGCCAGCAGTTACCCCGTCAGGGGTTCCAGGGATACGCAGTATTCT. Translating gives CASSYPVRGSRDTQYS. The J gene is TRBJ2-3, the V gene TRBV6-2 or TRBV6-3; D is possibly TRBD1 (6 bases). Trimming left V 2 bases short and J 6 bases short, with 18 bases between. The CDR3 consists of 16 residues. Germline CDR1 is MNHEY and CDR2 is SVGEGT.

A note on this clonotype: The junction differs from germline at one of its ends, possibly a read error. V and J are TRBV10-1 and TRBJ2-2; no firm D call. Germline V lookup: CDR1 WNHNN, CDR2 SYGVQD (reference sequence). This CDR3 is 14 amino acids long. For the CDR3, the DNA is TGCGCCAGCGGTGATGAGAGCTTCGCCGGGGAGCTGTTTTTT. Translation gives CASGDESFAGELFF.

Note on this clonotype: Since a much larger clone is just one base distant, this may be a read error. This sequence joins TRBV29-1 and TRBJ2-1; a possible D gene is TRBD2 (5 bases). This CDR3 has 16 amino acids. Looked up from germline, CDR1 is SQVTM and CDR2 is ANQGSEA. In nucleotides, the CDR3 is TGCAGCGTTGAAGGGGCTAGCCCCCGCTCCTGCAATGAGCAGTTCTTC. Translating it yields CSVEGASPRSCNEQFF.

A word on this clonotype: A much larger clone differs by one base, so this may be a read error. The chain is built from TRBV20-1 and TRBJ2-7; D uncertain. There are 14 residues in the CDR3. Germline lookup yields CDR1 DFQATT and CDR2 SNEGSKA (reference sequence). V lost 0 bases and J lost 1, with 10 bases in between. CDR3 region: CSARDPSESYEQYF. CDR3 nucleotide sequence: TGCAGTGCTAGAGATCCGAGCGAGTCCTACGAGCAGTACTTC.

As for this clonotype: A read error is possible here, since a much larger clone lies one base away. The V and J genes are TRBV20-1 and TRBJ2-5; D is undetermined. The CDR3 totals 16 residues. Germline V gives CDR1 DFQATT, CDR2 SNEGSKA (reference sequence). The CDR3 nucleotides read TGCTGTGCTAGAGAAACCCTTAAGGGTTCCAAGGAGACCCAGTACTTC. Amino acids: CCARETLKGSKETQYF.

This clonotype has more than one count but fewer than ten. This rearrangement joins TRBV11-2 to TRBJ2-1; 11 bases align to TRBD2. The CDR3 length is 16 residues. Per the germline V gene, CDR1 is SGHAT and CDR2 is FQNNGV. V lost 0 bases and J lost 8; bases outside the gene matches: 6. The DNA of the CDR3 is TGTGCCAGCAGCTTAGATCGACTAGCGGGATTCTATGAGCAGTTCTTC. Encoded protein: CASSLDRLAGFYEQFF. The complete variable domain, with remaining parts taken from reference TRBV11-2 and TRBJ2-1, reads EAGVAQSPRYKIIEKRQSVAFWCNPISGHATLYWYQQILGQGPKLLIQFQNNGVVDDSQLPKDRFSAERLKGVDSTLKIQPAKLEDSAVYLCASSLDRLAGFYEQFFGPGTRLTVL.

Regarding this clonotype: At one end the junction does not follow the germline gene, possibly because of a read error. This rearrangement joins TRBV11-2 to TRBJ2-6, with D possibly being TRBD1 or TRBD2 (5 bases each). This CDR3 spans 18 amino acids. Germline values: CDR1 SGHAT, CDR2 FQNNGV. In nucleotides, the CDR3 is TGTGCCAGCAGCATAGATGGGCGGGCAAACTCTGGGGCCAATGTCCTGACTTTC. Protein product: CASSIDGRANSGANVLTF.

To note about this clonotype: One end of the junction fails to match germline, which may point to a read error. V gene TRBV11-2 combines with J gene TRBJ2-1; 10 positions match TRBD2. In germline, CDR1 is SGHAT, CDR2 FQNNGV. This CDR3 contains 15 residues. The CDR3: CTSSLELAGYNEQLF. As DNA, the CDR3 is TGTACCAGCAGCTTAGAACTAGCGGGGTACAATGAGCAGTTATTC.

Concerning this clonotype itself: One base away lies a much larger clone, so this may be a sequencing read error. CDR3 protein: CASSQELFFRGTYNEQFF. Here the CDR3 DNA reads TGCGCCAGCAGCCAAGAATTATTTTTTCGGGGAACCTACAATGAGCAGTTCTTC. The rearrangement links TRBV4-1 to TRBJ2-1; D is perhaps TRBD2 (5 bases). This CDR3 spans 18 amino acids. Germline assignment: CDR1 MGHRA and CDR2 YSYEKL. V lost 0 bases to trimming and J lost 2 bases, with 17 bases between them.

Worth noting for this clonotype: This CDR3 fails to terminate in the conserved phenylalanine or tryptophan, so it likely reflects a read error. V is TRBV11-2 and J is TRBJ2-7; no firm D call. The CDR3 runs 15 residues. Trimming removed 10 bases from V and 0 bases from J, with 19 bases in between. The germline V gene encodes CDR1 SGHAT and CDR2 FQNNGV. Here the CDR3 reads CANSLSPSPSYEQYL. CDR3 bases: TGTGCCAATAGCTTATCTCCGAGTCCCTCCTACGAGCAGTACCTC.

In regard to this clonotype: It may be a read error: a sequence one base away is much more abundant. V gene TRBV29-1 combines with J gene TRBJ2-3; D not certain. Trimming took 5 bases from V and 1 from J, leaving 13 bases between them. The CDR3 has 14 amino acids. The germline V gene has CDR1 SQVTM and CDR2 ANQGSEA. For the CDR3, the DNA is TGCAGCGTTATTAGCTGGAGCCGCACAGATACGCAGTATTTT. It codes for CSVISWSRTDTQYF.

Turning to this clonotype: One junction end disagrees with the germline gene, perhaps due to a read error. The gene calls are TRBV6-1 and TRBJ1-5; D is unresolved. CDR1 and CDR2 (germline): MNHNS, SASEGT. The CDR3 spans 13 residues. The CDR3 DNA sequence: TGTGCCAACAGTGTTTATAGTGGTCAGCCCCAGCATTTT. It is translated as CANSVYSGQPQHF.

On this clonotype: Germline is not matched at one junction end, which may reflect a read error. This chain links TRBV11-2 with TRBJ2-7; tentatively, D is TRBD1 (6 bases). The CDR3 spans 15 residues. Per the germline V gene, CDR1 is SGHAT and CDR2 is FQNNGV. Here the CDR3 reads CACRFGAGVTYEHYF. The CDR3 DNA reads TGTGCCTGCAGGTTCGGGGCAGGGGTTACCTACGAGCATTACTTC. The entire variable domain, with the rest obtained from reference TRBV11-2 and TRBJ2-7, is as follows: EAGVAQSPRYKIIEKRQSVAFWCNPISGHATLYWYQQILGQGPKLLIQFQNNGVVDDSQLPKDRFSAERLKGVDSTLKIQPAKLEDSAVYLCACRFGAGVTYEHYFGPGTRLTVT.